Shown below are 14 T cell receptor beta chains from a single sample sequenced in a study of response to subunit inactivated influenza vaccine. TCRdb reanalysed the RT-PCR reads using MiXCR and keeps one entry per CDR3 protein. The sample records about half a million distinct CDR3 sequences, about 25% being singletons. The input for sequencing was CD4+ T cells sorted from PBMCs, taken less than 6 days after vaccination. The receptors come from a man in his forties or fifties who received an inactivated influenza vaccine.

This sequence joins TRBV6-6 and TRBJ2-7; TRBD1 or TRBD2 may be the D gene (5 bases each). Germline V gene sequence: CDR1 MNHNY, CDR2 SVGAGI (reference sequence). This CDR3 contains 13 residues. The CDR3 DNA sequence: TGTGCAGGGAAAAGAGGGGAAGAGAACGAGCAGTACTTC. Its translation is CAGKRGEENEQYF.

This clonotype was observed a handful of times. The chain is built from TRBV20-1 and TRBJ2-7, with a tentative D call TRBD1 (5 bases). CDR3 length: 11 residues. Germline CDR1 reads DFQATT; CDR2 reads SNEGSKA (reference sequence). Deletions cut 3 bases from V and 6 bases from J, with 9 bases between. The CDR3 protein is CSASSRVEQYF. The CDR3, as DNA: TGCAGTGCTAGCTCCAGGGTCGAGCAGTACTTC.

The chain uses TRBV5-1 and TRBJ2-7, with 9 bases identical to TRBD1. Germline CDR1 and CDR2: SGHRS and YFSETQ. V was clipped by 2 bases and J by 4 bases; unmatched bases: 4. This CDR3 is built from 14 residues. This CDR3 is CASSLTGTGYEQYF. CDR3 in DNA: TGCGCCAGCAGCTTAACGGGGACAGGGTACGAGCAGTACTTC. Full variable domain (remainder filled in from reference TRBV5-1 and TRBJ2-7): KAGVTQTPRYLIKTRGQQVTLSCSPISGHRSVSWYQQTPGQGLQFLFEYFSETQRNKGNFPGRFSGRQFSNSRSEMNVSTLELGDSALYLCASSLTGTGYEQYFGPGTRLTVT.

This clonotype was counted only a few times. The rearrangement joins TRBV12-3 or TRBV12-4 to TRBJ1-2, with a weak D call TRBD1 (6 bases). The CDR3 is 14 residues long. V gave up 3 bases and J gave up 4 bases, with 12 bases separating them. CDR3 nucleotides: TGTGCCAGCAGTTTTGGGGCAGGGGCCTATGGCTACACCTTC. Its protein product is CASSFGAGAYGYTF.

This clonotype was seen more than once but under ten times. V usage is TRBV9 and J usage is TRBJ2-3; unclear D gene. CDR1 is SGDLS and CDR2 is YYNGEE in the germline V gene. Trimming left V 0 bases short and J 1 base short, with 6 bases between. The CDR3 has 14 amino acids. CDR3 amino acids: CASSVDLGTDTQYF. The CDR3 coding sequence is TGTGCCAGCAGCGTAGATCTAGGCACAGATACGCAGTATTTT.

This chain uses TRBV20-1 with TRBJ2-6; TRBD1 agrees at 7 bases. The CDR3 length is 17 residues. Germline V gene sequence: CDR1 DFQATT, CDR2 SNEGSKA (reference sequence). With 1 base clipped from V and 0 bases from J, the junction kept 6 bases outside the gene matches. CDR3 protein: CSARGSTGFSGANVLTF. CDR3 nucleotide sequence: TGCAGTGCTAGAGGTTCGACAGGGTTCTCTGGGGCCAACGTCCTGACTTTC.

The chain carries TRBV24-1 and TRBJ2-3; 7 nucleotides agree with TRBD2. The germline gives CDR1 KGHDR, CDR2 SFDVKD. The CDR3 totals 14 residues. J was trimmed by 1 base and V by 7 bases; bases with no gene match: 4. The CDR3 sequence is CATRDTSGTDTQYF. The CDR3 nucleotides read TGTGCCACCAGGGATACTAGCGGCACAGATACGCAGTATTTT.

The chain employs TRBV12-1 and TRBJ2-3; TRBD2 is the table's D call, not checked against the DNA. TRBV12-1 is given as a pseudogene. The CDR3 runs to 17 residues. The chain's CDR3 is CASSPQKREGRTDTQYF. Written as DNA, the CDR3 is TGTGCCAGCAGCCCCCAAAAGCGGGAGGGCCGAACAGATACGCAGTATTTT.

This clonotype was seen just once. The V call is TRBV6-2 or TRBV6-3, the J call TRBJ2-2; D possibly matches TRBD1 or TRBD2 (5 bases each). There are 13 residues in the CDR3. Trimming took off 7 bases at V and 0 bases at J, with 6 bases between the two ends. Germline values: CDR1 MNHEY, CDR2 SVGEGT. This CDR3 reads CASKGPNTGELFF. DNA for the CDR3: TGTGCCAGCAAGGGACCGAACACCGGGGAGCTGTTTTTT.

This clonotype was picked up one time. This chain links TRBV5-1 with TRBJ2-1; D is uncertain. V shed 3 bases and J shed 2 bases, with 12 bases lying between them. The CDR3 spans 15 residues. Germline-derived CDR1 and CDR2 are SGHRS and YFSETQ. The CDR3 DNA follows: TGCGCCAGCAGCTCCGATCTGGGCCCCTACAATGAGCAGTTCTTC. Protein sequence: CASSSDLGPYNEQFF. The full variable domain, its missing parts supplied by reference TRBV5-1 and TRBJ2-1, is KAGVTQTPRYLIKTRGQQVTLSCSPISGHRSVSWYQQTPGQGLQFLFEYFSETQRNKGNFPGRFSGRQFSNSRSEMNVSTLELGDSALYLCASSSDLGPYNEQFFGPGTRLTVL.

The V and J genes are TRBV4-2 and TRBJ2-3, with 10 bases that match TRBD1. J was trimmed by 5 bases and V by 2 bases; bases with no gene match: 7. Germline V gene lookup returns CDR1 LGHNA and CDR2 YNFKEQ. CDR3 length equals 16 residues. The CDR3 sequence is CASSQRQGAGGDTQYF. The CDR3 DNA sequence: TGTGCCAGCAGCCAACGACAGGGGGCGGGTGGAGATACGCAGTATTTT.

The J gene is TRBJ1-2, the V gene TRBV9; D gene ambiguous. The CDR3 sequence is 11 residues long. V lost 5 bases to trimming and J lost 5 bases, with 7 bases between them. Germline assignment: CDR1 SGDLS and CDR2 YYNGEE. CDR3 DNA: TGTGCCAGCAGGACGGGTTATGGCTACACCTTC. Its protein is CASRTGYGYTF.

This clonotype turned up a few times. In DNA, the CDR3 is TGTGCCATCAACTCAGGGGGCTCTCAGCCCCAGCATTTT. It codes for CAINSGGSQPQHF. This chain links TRBV10-3 with TRBJ1-5; 8 bases align to TRBD1. The V gene end was trimmed by 7 bases and the J gene end by 6 bases; junction bases not matched to a gene: 5. The germline V gene encodes CDR1 ENHRY and CDR2 SYGVKD. This CDR3 has 13 residues.

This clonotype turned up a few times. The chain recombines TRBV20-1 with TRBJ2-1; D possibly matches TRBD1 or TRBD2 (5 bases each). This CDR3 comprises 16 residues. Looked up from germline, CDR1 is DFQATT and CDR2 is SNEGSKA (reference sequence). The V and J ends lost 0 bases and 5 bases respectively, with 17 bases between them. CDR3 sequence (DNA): TGCAGTGCTAGAGAAACCGGGACCAAAACCGACAATGAGCAGTTCTTC. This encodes CSARETGTKTDNEQFF.